Listed below are T cell receptor beta chains from one sample, sequenced in a study of shared T cell receptors in the human thymus. Sequencing used immunoSEQ multiplex PCR; TCRdb keeps in-frame clones, though not all of them. The sample has about 500,000 clones, 75% to 85% seen once; the top ten hold around 0.012%. These data also featured in a second study, about human thymus T cells.

The sequenced material came from thymocytes. These receptor sequences come from a boy in the first two years of life with a congenital heart defect. The CDR3 runs from the conserved cysteine through the conserved F or W. The order of the fields is CDR3 DNA, CDR3 protein, J gene, clone size, V gene, D gene. A D gene is named only where the DNA matches it firmly. The listing skips clone size in some rows; elsewhere it reads once, few, many or a size class.

CDR3nt: TGCGCCAGCAGCTTGAACAGGGGGCCCGGGGAGCTGTTTTTT; CDR3aa: CASSLNRGPGELFF; j_gene: TRBJ2-2; abundance: .; v_gene: TRBV5-1; d_gene: TRBD1
CDR3nt: TGTGCCAGCAGTTCCCAACTAGCGGGAGGCAGGGAGACCCAGTACTTC; CDR3aa: CASSSQLAGGRETQYF; j_gene: TRBJ2-5; abundance: .; v_gene: TRBV27; d_gene: TRBD2
CDR3nt: TGTGCCAGCAGCCCCGGGACAGGGGAGGTGTGGAGCACAGATACGCAGTATTTT; CDR3aa: CASSPGTGEVWSTDTQYF; j_gene: TRBJ2-3; abundance: .; v_gene: TRBV5-6; d_gene: TRBD1
CDR3nt: TGTGCCAGCAGCCCCGCGCCTATAGCGGGAGAGACAGAGACCCAGTACTTC; CDR3aa: CASSPAPIAGETETQYF; j_gene: TRBJ2-5; abundance: .; v_gene: TRBV5-4; d_gene: TRBD2
CDR3nt: TGCGCCAGCAGCCAAGGTTCTCAGGGGAACAATGAGCAGTTCTTC; CDR3aa: CASSQGSQGNNEQFF; j_gene: TRBJ2-1; abundance: .; v_gene: TRBV4-3; d_gene: .
CDR3nt: TGTGCCAGCAGTGAATATATTCTACGAGGGATTGGGGAGACCCAGTACTTC; CDR3aa: CASSEYILRGIGETQYF; j_gene: TRBJ2-5; abundance: once; v_gene: TRBV25-1; d_gene: .
CDR3nt: TGTGCCATCAGTCACCAGACAGGTTCCACAGATACGCAGTATTTT; CDR3aa: CAISHQTGSTDTQYF; j_gene: TRBJ2-3; abundance: few; v_gene: TRBV10-3; d_gene: .
CDR3nt: TGTGCCAGCAGTGTGGTACTAAGTGAAAAACTGTTTTTT; CDR3aa: CASSVVLSEKLFF; j_gene: TRBJ1-4; abundance: few; v_gene: TRBV28; d_gene: .
CDR3nt: TGCGCCAGCAGCCAGGAGCTCGGAGCGGGCCTAAGGGCTCAGCCCCAGCATTTT; CDR3aa: CASSQELGAGLRAQPQHF; j_gene: TRBJ1-5; abundance: .; v_gene: TRBV4-3; d_gene: .
CDR3nt: TGTGCCAGCAGTTATAGACAGGGCGCTGGAAACACCATATATTTT; CDR3aa: CASSYRQGAGNTIYF; j_gene: TRBJ1-3; abundance: once; v_gene: TRBV28; d_gene: TRBD1
CDR3nt: TGTGCCAGTAGTAAGACTAGCGGGAGAAGAGAGACCCAGTACTTC; CDR3aa: CASSKTSGRRETQYF; j_gene: TRBJ2-5; abundance: few; v_gene: TRBV19; d_gene: TRBD2
CDR3nt: TGTGCCAGCAGCATCGGGACTAAGGATGAAGCTTTCTTT; CDR3aa: CASSIGTKDEAFF; j_gene: TRBJ1-1; abundance: .; v_gene: TRBV7-6; d_gene: .
CDR3nt: TGTGCCAGCAGCTTTAATATGGGACTAGCGGCATGGGAGCAGTACTTC; CDR3aa: CASSFNMGLAAWEQYF; j_gene: TRBJ2-7; abundance: .; v_gene: TRBV5-6; d_gene: TRBD2
CDR3nt: TGTGCCAGCAGTCCCCACAGCTTTACGCGCTTTGATGAGCAGTTCTTC; CDR3aa: CASSPHSFTRFDEQFF; j_gene: TRBJ2-1; abundance: .; v_gene: TRBV27; d_gene: .